This T cell receptor beta chain stems from a study of blood T cells in healthy people across ages. A second PCR of roughly 7 to 11 cycles used a sample-barcoded 5' primer and a J-beta primer mix. In TCRdb, the 5' RACE reads were re-called with MiXCR into one record per CDR3 protein. The sample lists fewer than 900,000 distinct CDR3 sequences; 49% were seen once. The sample holds a few counts of this clonotype. Trimming cost V 6 bases and J 2 bases; bases outside gene matches: 8. Per the germline V gene, CDR1 is ENHRY and CDR2 is SYGVKD. The length of the CDR3 is 15 residues. The sequenced sample was blood. The rearrangement joins TRBV10-3 to TRBJ2-7; 9 bases line up with TRBD1. The sequence was collected from a woman aged 60-70 years in good health. CDR3 loop: CAISEPGQGPYEQYF. The CDR3, as DNA: TGTGCCATCAGCGAACCGGGACAGGGCCCCTACGAGCAGTACTTC.